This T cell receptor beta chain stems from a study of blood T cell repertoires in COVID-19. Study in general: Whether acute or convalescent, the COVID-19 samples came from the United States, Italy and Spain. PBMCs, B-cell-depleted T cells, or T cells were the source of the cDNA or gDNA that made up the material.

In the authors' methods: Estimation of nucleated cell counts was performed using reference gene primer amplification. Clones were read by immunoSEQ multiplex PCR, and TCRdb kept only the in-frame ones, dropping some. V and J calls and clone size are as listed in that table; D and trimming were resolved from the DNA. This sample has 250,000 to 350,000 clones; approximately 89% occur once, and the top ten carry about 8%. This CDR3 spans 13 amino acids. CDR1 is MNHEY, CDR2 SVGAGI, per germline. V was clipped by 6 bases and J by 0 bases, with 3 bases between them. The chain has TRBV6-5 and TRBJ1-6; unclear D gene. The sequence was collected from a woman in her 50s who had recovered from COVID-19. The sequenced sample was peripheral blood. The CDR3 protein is CASSSSYNSPLHF. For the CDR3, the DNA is TGTGCCAGCAGCAGCTCCTATAATTCACCCCTCCACTTT.